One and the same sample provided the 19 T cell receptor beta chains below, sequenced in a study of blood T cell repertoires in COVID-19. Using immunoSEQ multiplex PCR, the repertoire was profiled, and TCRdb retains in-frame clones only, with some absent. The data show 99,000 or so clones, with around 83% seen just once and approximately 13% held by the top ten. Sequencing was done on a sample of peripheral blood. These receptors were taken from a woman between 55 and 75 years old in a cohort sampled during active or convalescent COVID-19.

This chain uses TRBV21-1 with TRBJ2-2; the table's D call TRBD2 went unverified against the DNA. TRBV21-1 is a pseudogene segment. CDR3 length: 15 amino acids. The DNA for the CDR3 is TGTGCCAGCAGCAGAGACGGGGGTAGGAACGGGGAGCTGTTTTTT. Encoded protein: CASSRDGGRNGELFF.

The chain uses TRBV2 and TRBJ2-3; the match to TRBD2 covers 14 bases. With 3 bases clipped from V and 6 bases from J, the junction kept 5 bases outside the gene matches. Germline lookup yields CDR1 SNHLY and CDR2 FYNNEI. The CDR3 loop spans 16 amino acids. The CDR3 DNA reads TGTGCCAGCAGTGATAGACTAGCGGGGGGGTTGGATACGCAGTATTTT. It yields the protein CASSDRLAGGLDTQYF.

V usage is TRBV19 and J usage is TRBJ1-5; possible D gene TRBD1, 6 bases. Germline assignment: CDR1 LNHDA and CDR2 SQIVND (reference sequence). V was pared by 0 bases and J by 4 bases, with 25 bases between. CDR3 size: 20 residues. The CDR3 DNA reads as TGTGCCAGTAGTATAGAGGGCCGCAGGGGAAGTACGAATCAGAATCAGCCCCAGCATTTT. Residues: CASSIEGRRGSTNQNQPQHF. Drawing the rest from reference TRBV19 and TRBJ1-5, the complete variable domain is DGGITQSPKYLFRKEGQNVTLSCEQNLNHDAMYWYRQDPGQGLRLIYYSQIVNDFQKGDIAEGYSVSREKKESFPLTVTSAQKNPTAFYLCASSIEGRRGSTNQNQPQHFGDGTRLSIL.

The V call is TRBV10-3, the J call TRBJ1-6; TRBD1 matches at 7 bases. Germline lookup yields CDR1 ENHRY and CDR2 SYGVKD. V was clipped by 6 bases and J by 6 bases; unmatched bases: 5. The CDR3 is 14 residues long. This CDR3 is CAIRETGPNSPLHF. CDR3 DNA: TGTGCCATCAGGGAGACAGGGCCTAATTCACCCCTCCACTTT.

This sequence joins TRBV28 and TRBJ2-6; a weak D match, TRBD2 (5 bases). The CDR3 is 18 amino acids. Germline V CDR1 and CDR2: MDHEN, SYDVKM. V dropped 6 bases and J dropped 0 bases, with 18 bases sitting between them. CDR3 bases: TGTGCCAGCAGCTCCCCAGCGGCCCCAATCTCTGGGGCCAACGTCCTGACTTTC. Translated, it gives CASSSPAAPISGANVLTF.

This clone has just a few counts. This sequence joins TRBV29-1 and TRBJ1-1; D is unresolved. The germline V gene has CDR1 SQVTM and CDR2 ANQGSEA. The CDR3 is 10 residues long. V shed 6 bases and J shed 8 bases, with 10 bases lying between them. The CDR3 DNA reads TGCAGCGTGTCGAGCGCCGAAGCTTTCTTT. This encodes CSVSSAEAFF.

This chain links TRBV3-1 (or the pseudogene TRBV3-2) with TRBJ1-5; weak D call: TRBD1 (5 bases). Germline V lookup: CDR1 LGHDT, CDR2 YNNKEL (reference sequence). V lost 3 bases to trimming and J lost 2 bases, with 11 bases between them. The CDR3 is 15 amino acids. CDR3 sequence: CASSHQGTGNQPQHF. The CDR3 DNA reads TGTGCCAGCAGCCATCAGGGCACCGGCAATCAGCCCCAGCATTTT.

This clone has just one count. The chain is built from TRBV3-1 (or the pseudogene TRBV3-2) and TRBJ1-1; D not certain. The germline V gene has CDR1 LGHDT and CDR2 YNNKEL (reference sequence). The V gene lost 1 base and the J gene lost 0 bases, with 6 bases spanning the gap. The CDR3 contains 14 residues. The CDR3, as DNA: TGTGCCAGCAGCCAAGTATGGCTGAACACTGAAGCTTTCTTT. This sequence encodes CASSQVWLNTEAFF.

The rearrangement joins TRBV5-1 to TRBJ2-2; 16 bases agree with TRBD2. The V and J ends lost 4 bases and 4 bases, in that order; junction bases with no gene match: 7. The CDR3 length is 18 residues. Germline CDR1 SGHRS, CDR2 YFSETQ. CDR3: CASSPGLAGGRGTGELFF. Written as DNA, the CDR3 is TGCGCCAGCAGCCCGGGACTAGCGGGAGGGCGTGGCACCGGGGAGCTGTTTTTT.

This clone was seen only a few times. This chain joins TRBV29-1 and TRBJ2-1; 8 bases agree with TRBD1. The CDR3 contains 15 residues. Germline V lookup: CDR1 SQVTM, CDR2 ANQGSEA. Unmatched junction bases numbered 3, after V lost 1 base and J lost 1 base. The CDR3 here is CSVEGTGWSYNEQFF. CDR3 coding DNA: TGCAGCGTTGAAGGGACAGGGTGGTCCTACAATGAGCAGTTCTTC.

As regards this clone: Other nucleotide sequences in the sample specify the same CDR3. The CDR3 spells CASSAGQGAPYEQYF. DNA for the CDR3: TGTGCCAGCAGTGCCGGACAGGGGGCCCCCTACGAGCAGTACTTC. The V and J genes are TRBV5-6 and TRBJ2-7, with 11 bases fitting TRBD1. The V gene end was trimmed by 5 bases and the J gene end by 2 bases; junction bases not matched to a gene: 6. This CDR3 is built from 15 residues. Germline V gene lookup returns CDR1 SGHDT and CDR2 YYEEEE.

The CDR3 DNA is TGTGCCAGCAGCTTTCGACAGGGAGGTGATACGCAGTATTTT. This translates into CASSFRQGGDTQYF. V gene TRBV5-5 combines with J gene TRBJ2-3; a possible D gene is TRBD1 (7 bases). Between the trimmed V and J ends, which lost 2 bases and 6 bases, there was a span of 13 bases. Germline V lookup: CDR1 SGHKS, CDR2 YYEKEE (reference sequence). The length of the CDR3 is 14 residues.

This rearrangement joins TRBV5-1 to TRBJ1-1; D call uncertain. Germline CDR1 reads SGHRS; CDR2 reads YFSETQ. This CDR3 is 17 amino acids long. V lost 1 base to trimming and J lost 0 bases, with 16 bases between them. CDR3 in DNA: TGCGCCAGCAGCTTGAACCCCCCGGGAACCATGAACACTGAAGCTTTCTTT. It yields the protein CASSLNPPGTMNTEAFF. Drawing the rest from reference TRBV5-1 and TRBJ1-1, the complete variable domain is KAGVTQTPRYLIKTRGQQVTLSCSPISGHRSVSWYQQTPGQGLQFLFEYFSETQRNKGNFPGRFSGRQFSNSRSEMNVSTLELGDSALYLCASSLNPPGTMNTEAFFGQGTRLTVV.

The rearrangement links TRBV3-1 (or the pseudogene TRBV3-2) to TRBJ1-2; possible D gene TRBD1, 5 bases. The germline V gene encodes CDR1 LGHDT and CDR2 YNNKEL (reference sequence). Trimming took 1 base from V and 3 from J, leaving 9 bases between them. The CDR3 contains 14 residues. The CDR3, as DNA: TGTGCCAGCAGCCAAGTGGGGGAGGACTATGGCTACACCTTC. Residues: CASSQVGEDYGYTF.

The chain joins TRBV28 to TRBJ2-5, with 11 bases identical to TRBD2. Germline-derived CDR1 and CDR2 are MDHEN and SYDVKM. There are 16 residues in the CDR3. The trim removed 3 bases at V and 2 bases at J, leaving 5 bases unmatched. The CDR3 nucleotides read TGTGCCAGCAGTTTGGTACTAGCGGGGGCACAAGAGACCCAGTACTTC. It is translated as CASSLVLAGAQETQYF.

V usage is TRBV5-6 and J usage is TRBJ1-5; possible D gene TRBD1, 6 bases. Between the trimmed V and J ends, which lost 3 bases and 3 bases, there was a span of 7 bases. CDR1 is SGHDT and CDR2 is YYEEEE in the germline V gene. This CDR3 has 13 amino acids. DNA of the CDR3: TGTGCCAGCAGCTGGGGGCTCAATCAGCCCCAGCATTTT. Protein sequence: CASSWGLNQPQHF.

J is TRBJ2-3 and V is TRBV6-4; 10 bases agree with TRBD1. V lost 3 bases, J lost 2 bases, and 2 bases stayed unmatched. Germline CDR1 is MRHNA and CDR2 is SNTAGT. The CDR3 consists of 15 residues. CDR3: CASSEGTGATDTQYF. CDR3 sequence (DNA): TGTGCCAGCAGTGAAGGGACAGGGGCCACAGATACGCAGTATTTT.

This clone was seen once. The CDR3 DNA sequence: TGTGCCAGCAGCAAAGCCCGGCGGGAGGGCTTTAGCACAGATACGCAGTATTTT. Translated, it gives CASSKARREGFSTDTQYF. This chain links TRBV21-1 with TRBJ2-3; the table's D gene call, TRBD2, was not cross checked with the DNA. TRBV21-1 corresponds to a pseudogene. This CDR3 comprises 18 residues.

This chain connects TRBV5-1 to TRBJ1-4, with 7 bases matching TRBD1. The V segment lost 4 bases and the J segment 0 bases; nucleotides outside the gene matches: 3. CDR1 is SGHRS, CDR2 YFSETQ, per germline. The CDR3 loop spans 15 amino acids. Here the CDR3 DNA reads TGCGCCAGCAGCAGGGGGACAGCAACTAATGAAAAACTGTTTTTT. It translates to CASSRGTATNEKLFF.